The source of this T cell receptor (beta chain) is a study of cytomegalovirus exposure and HLA in healthy donors. The CDR3 runs to 14 residues. Germline lookup yields CDR1 SGHRS and CDR2 YFSETQ. Trimming took off 0 bases at V and 2 bases at J, with 8 bases between the two ends. Study findings and constraints: 150 to 200 TCR beta chains were listed as cytomegalovirus-associated. When a later analysis compared HLA-associated TCR beta chains with equally common others, the HLA-associated chains turned out to be more clonally expanded and to have lower generation probabilities.

The study ran its PCR with 60 Vbeta and 13 Jbeta primers. The data were produced by immunoSEQ multiplex PCR, yet TCRdb's version contains in-frame clones alone and is incomplete. The profile covers over 100,000 clones, with around three quarters appearing a single time and 2.5% to 3.5% taken by the ten largest. In its sample, this clone was seen once. The antigen is undetermined. This specimen includes other DNA sequences encoding the same CDR3. Specimen: PBMCs. This sequence originates from a woman aged 18-30 years in good health and CMV-seropositive. V usage is TRBV5-1 and J usage is TRBJ1-2; no reliable D call. The CDR3 DNA reads as TGCGCCAGCAGCTTGGAGGCGGGAAACTATGGCTACACCTTC. It translates to CASSLEAGNYGYTF.